This T cell receptor (beta chain) was documented in a study of beta chain features in type 1 diabetes. Study-level background: All of the samples together had 95 million to 140 million sorted cells examined.

Overall study results and limits: The naive, central memory and Treg TCRB repertoires looked more alike in patients than they did in healthy donors. A moderate, significant TCRB CDR3 shortening appeared in type 1 diabetes across four CD4+ subsets.

With regard to this clone: Its antigen is undetermined.

V was clipped by 0 bases and J by 4 bases, with 7 bases between them. Per germline, CDR1 SGHRS and CDR2 YFSETQ. The CDR3 runs 13 residues. Expressed TCRB transcripts were sequenced because the entire RNA isolate underwent reverse transcription. Method: immunoSEQ multiplex PCR; TCRdb's copy keeps in-frame clones and lacks some. The table lists more than 300,000 clones, around 8.5% of them singletons. What was sequenced was central memory CD4+ T cells from blood. The receptor's source is a man aged 25-45 years with type 1 diabetes. V gene TRBV5-1 combines with J gene TRBJ1-2; D gene uncertain. CDR3 amino acids: CASSLGTAYGYTF. CDR3 DNA: TGCGCCAGCAGCTTGGGCACGGCCTATGGCTACACCTTC. Looking up the rest from reference TRBV5-1 and TRBJ1-2 gives the full variable domain: KAGVTQTPRYLIKTRGQQVTLSCSPISGHRSVSWYQQTPGQGLQFLFEYFSETQRNKGNFPGRFSGRQFSNSRSEMNVSTLELGDSALYLCASSLGTAYGYTFGSGTRLTVV.